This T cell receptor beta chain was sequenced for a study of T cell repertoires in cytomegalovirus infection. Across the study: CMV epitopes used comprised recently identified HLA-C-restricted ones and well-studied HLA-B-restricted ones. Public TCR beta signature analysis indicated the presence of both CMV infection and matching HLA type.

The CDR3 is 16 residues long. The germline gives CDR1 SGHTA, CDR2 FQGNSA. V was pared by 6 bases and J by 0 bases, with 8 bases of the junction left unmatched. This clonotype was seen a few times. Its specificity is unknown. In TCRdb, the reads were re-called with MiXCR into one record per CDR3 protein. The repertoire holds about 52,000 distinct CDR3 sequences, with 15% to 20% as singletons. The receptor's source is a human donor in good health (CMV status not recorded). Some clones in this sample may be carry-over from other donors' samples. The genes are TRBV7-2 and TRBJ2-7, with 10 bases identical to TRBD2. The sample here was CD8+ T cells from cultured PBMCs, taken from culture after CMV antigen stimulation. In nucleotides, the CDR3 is TGTGCCAGCAGGCCGGGAGAGCGGGGGGGCTCCTACGAGCAGTACTTC. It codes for CASRPGERGGSYEQYF. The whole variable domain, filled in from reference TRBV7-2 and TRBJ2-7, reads GAGVSQSPSNKVTEKGKDVELRCDPISGHTALYWYRQSLGQGLEFLIYFQGNSAPDKSGLPSDRFSAERTGGSVSTLTIQRTQQEDSAVYLCASRPGERGGSYEQYFGPGTRLTVT.